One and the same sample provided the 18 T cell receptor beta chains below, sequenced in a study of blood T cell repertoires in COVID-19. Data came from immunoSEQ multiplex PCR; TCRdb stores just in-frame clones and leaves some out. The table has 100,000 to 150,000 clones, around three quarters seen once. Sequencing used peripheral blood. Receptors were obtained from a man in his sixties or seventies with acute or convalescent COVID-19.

The CDR3 loop reads CASSQVAPPVGGWETQYF. For the CDR3, the DNA is TGTGCCAGCAGCCAAGTAGCCCCCCCCGTGGGAGGCTGGGAGACCCAGTACTTC. This rearrangement joins TRBV3-1 (or the pseudogene TRBV3-2) to TRBJ2-5; D perhaps matches TRBD2 (6 bases). This CDR3 spans 18 amino acids. In germline, CDR1 is LGHDT, CDR2 YNNKEL (reference sequence). V lost 1 base and J lost 5, with 23 bases in between.

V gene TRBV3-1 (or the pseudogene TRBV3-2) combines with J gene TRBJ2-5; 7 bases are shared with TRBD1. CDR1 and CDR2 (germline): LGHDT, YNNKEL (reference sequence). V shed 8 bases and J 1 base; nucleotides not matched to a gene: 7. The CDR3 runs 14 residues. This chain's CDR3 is CASRDRAIQETQYF. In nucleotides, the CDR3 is TGTGCCAGCCGCGACAGGGCGATCCAAGAGACCCAGTACTTC.

CDR3 sequence: CASSSSGTGQFF. In nucleotides, the CDR3 is TGTGCCAGCAGCTCCAGCGGGACTGGGCAGTTCTTC. The chain is built from TRBV7-2 and TRBJ2-1; 7 bases agree with TRBD2. Looked up from germline, CDR1 is SGHTA and CDR2 is FQGNSA. The trim removed 4 bases at V and 12 bases at J, leaving 6 bases unmatched. The CDR3 sequence is 12 residues long. Combining the CDR3 with reference TRBV7-2 and TRBJ2-1 gives the whole variable domain GAGVSQSPSNKVTEKGKDVELRCDPISGHTALYWYRQSLGQGLEFLIYFQGNSAPDKSGLPSDRFSAERTGGSVSTLTIQRTQQEDSAVYLCASSSSGTGQFFGPGTRLTVL.

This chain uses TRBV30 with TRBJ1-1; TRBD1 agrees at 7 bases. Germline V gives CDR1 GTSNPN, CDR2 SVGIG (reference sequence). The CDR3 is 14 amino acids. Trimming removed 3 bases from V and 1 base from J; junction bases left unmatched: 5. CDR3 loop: CAWRSGQKNTEAFF. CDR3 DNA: TGTGCCTGGAGGTCGGGACAGAAGAACACTGAAGCTTTCTTT.

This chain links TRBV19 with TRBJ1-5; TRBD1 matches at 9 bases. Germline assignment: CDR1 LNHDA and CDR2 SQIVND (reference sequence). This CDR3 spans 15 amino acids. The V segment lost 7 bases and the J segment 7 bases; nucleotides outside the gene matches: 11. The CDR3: CASTTTGGFDQPQHF. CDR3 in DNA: TGTGCCAGTACTACGACAGGGGGGTTCGACCAGCCCCAGCATTTT.

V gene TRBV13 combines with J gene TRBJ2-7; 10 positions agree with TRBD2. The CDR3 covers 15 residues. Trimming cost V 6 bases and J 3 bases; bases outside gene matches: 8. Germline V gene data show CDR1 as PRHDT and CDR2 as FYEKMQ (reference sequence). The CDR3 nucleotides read TGTGCCAGCAGGGTAGCGGGAGGCTCGATCTACGAGCAGTACTTC. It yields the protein CASRVAGGSIYEQYF.

The CDR3: CASSQQSSNYGYTF. DNA of the CDR3: TGCGCCAGCAGCCAACAGTCTTCTAACTATGGCTACACCTTC. The chain recombines TRBV5-1 with TRBJ1-2; no clear D gene. Looked up from germline, CDR1 is SGHRS and CDR2 is YFSETQ. The CDR3 loop spans 14 amino acids. Trimming stripped 4 bases from V and 0 bases from J, with 10 bases between.

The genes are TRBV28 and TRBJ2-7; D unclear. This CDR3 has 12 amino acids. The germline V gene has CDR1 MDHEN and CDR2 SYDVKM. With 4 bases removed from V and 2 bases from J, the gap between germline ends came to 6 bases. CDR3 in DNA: TGTGCCAGCAGTTCCCCTGCCTACGAGCAGTACTTC. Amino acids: CASSSPAYEQYF.

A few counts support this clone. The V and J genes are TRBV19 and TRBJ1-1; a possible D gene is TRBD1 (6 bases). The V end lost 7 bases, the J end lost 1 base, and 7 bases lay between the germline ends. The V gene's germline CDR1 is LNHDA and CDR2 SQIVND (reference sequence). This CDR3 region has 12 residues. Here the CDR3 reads CASKDRNTEAFF. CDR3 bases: TGTGCCAGTAAGGACAGGAACACTGAAGCTTTCTTT.

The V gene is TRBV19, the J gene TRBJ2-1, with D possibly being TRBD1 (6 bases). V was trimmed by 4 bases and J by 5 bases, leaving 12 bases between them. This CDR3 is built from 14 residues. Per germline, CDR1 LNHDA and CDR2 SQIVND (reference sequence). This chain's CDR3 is CASSTQGWDNEQFF. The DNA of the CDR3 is TGTGCCAGTAGTACCCAGGGGTGGGACAATGAGCAGTTCTTC.

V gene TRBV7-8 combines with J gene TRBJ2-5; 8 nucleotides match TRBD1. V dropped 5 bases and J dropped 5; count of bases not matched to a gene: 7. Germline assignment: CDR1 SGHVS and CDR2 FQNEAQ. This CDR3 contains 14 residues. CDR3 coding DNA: TGTGCCAGCAGCCGGACAGGGAAGTTGGAGACCCAGTACTTC. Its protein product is CASSRTGKLETQYF.

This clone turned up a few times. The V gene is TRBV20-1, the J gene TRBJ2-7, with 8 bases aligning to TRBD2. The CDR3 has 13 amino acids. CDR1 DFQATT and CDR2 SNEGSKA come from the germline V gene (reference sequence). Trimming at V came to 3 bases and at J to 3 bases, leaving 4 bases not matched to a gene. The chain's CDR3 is CSASPGTSYEQYF. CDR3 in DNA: TGCAGTGCTAGTCCCGGGACTAGCTACGAGCAGTACTTC.

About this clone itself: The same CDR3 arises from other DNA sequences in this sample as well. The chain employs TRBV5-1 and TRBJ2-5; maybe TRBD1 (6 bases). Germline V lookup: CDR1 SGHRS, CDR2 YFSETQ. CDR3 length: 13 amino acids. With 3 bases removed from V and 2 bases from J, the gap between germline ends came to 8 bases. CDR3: CASSSDRQETQYF. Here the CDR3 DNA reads TGCGCCAGCAGCTCGGACAGACAAGAGACCCAGTACTTC.

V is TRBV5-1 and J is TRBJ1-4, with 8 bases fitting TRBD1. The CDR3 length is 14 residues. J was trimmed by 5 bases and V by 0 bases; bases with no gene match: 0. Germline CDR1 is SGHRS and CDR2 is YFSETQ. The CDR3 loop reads CASSLGTGNEKLFF. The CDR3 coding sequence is TGCGCCAGCAGCTTGGGGACAGGGAATGAAAAACTGTTTTTT.

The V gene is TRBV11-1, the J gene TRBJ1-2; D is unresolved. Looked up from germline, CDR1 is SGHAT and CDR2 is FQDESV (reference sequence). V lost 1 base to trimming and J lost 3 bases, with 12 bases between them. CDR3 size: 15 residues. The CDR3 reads CASSLEPRTDYGYTF. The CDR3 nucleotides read TGTGCCAGCAGCTTAGAGCCCCGTACGGACTATGGCTACACCTTC.

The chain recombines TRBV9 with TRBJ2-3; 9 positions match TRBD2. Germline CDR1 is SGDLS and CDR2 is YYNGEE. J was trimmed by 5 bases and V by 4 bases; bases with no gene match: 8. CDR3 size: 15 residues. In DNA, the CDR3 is TGTGCCAGCAGCCCCTTGGGTAGCGGGGGAGATACGCAGTATTTT. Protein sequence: CASSPLGSGGDTQYF.

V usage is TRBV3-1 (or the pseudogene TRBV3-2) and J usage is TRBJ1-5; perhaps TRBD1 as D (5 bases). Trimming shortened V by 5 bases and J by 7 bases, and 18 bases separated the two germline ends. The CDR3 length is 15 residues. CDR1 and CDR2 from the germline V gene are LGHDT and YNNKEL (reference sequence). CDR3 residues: CASSNPGLEPQPQHF. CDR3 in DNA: TGTGCCAGCAGCAACCCGGGACTCGAGCCCCAGCCCCAGCATTTT.

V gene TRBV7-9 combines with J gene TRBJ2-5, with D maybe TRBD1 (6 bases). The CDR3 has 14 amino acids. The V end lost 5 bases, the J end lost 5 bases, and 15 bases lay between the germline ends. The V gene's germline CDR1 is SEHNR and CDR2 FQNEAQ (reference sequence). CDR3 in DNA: TGTGCCAGCAGCCCAACAGGGTTTGTTGAGACCCAGTACTTC. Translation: CASSPTGFVETQYF.